This TCR beta chain emerged from a study of CD8 T cells in ankylosing spondylitis. General study findings and limits: Typical of ankylosing spondylitis blood, it appeared, was a TCR beta motif of under 10 highly homologous variants. There was reportedly significant enrichment of clones that were disease-linked in matched ankylosing spondylitis synovial fluid.

Trimming shortened V by 5 bases and J by 0 bases, and 12 bases separated the two germline ends. CDR1 and CDR2 (germline): SEHNR, FQNEAQ (reference sequence). The CDR3 is made up of 15 amino acids. Concerning this clonotype itself: Its antigen is currently unknown.

TCR beta libraries were made by quantitative 5'-RACE with molecular barcodes. TCRdb reprocessed the 5' RACE reads via MiXCR and lists one record per CDR3 protein. The sample consists of a few hundred thousand distinct CDR3 sequences, 20% to 25% of them appearing once. J is TRBJ2-3 and V is TRBV7-9; TRBD2 is a possible D gene (6 bases). Sequenced input: blood, either unsorted or a sorted T cell fraction (not recorded which). This receptor was taken from a male donor with ankylosing spondylitis. CDR3 sequence reads: CASSTTGTSTDTQYF. Written as DNA, the CDR3 is TGTGCCAGCAGCACTACCGGGACTAGCACAGATACGCAGTATTTT.